This TCR beta chain was sequenced for a study of OX40 agonist ivuxolimab in advanced cancers. The wider study: Age averaged around 60 years (range roughly 20 to 90), and around 87% were male.

J lost 8 bases, V lost 2 bases, and 5 bases had no gene match. The V gene's germline CDR1 is SEHNR and CDR2 FQNEAQ (reference sequence). This CDR3 has 15 residues. The repertoire was sequenced with immunoSEQ multiplex PCR; TCRdb's copy has only in-frame clones and lacks some. Here the sample spans about 73,000 clones, roughly 86% being singletons. Overall study results and limits: The study observed clonal expansion of CD4+ and CD8+ blood T cells by week 6 at 0.1 to 3.0 mg/kg.

With respect to this clone: No antigen is known for it.

This receptor was obtained from an adult with an advanced solid tumor such as melanoma, head and neck, liver or kidney cancer. The J gene is TRBJ2-1, the V gene TRBV7-9; 11 positions agree with TRBD2. The specimen comprised CD4+ or CD8+ T cells sorted from blood, sampled in a trial of the OX40 agonist ivuxolimab. CDR3 amino acids: CASSLLAGGRDEQFF. The CDR3 nucleotides are TGTGCCAGCAGCTTACTAGCGGGAGGTAGGGATGAGCAGTTCTTC.